This T cell receptor beta chain comes out of a study of early T cells in non-severe SARS-CoV-2 infection (dated by TCRdb to about 2021). For the wider study: Because TCR sequencing relied on bulk RNA taken from unsorted whole blood, pairing of alpha and beta chains was not possible.

Library construction relied on 5' RACE. The instrument was a NextSeq 500. In the TCR library protocol, unique molecular identifiers were attached to individual cDNA molecules to correct for PCR bias and sequencing error. Both TCR alpha and beta chains were sequenced, and tight co-correlation was observed between alpha and beta sequence abundances in each sample. On the study's bioinformatics: Decombinator V4 was used to perform V gene, J gene and CDR3 annotation of TCR sequences. TCRs were defined as expanded if a significant change between any two time points was detected under a Poisson model with p below 0.0001. Abundances of TCRs were expressed as counts per million after normalisation to the total number of TCRs sequenced in each sample. VDJdb, accessed on 1 November 2021, was searched for TCRs annotated for CMV, EBV and SARS-CoV-2, and TCRs annotated for more than one antigen were excluded. TCRdb reanalyzed the raw reads on its own, using fastp at Q25 for trimming and MiXCR for clone calling, and kept in-frame beta chains. Duplicate CDR3 protein sequences are folded into a single record with the most common DNA and genes. TCRdb's processing, not the authors' own work, is the source of the V and J calls. For this sample the table gives 25,000 to 35,000 distinct CDR3 sequences, of which roughly 5% were detected only once. The leading ten clones occupy 2% to 3% of the sample.

This clonotype was seen at least ten times. No cognate antigen has been identified for it. No much larger clone exists at a distance of one base, and base qualities are not known. This was a case-control study nested in a cohort of healthcare workers in London, UK, who had nasopharyngeal swab PCR tests and blood samples taken every week. Between 23 and 31 March 2020, the week of the UK lockdown, healthcare workers were enrolled and then followed up weekly for as long as 16 weeks. The research as a whole found: VDJdb matching was skewed toward anti-spike CD8 responses and likely underestimated virus-specific expansions, missing private and CD4 specificities.

This clonotype was obtained from an adult who was a healthcare worker with PCR-confirmed SARS-CoV-2 infection or an uninfected control (not recorded which). Sequences were obtained from whole blood.

CDR3 protein: CASSLLRSDTQYF. The nucleotide sequence is given as TGTGCCAGCAGTTTGCTTAGGTCAGATACGCAGTATTTT. The chain couples TRBV12-3 or TRBV12-4 to TRBJ2-3, with an unclear D gene assignment. The germline ends are 8 bases apart after V is trimmed by 3 bases and J by 4 bases. Reading from cysteine to phenylalanine, the CDR3 counts 13 amino acids. Of the read, only the CDR3 DNA is kept; its 39 bases are in frame from base 1.